Sequencing of this T cell receptor (beta chain) was carried out in a study of shared clonotypes between healthy human individuals. The study's findings and limits: Only a few donors were included, so the genetic and exposure-history diversity represented was limited. Shared clonotypes: 4.5% to 6.5% naive CD4, about 4% naive CD8, about 2.4% memory CD4, 0.35% to 0.5% memory CD8.

Using immunoSEQ multiplex PCR, the repertoire was profiled, and TCRdb retains in-frame clones only, with some absent. The sample has around 700,000 clones, approximately 79% seen once. V was clipped by 2 bases and J by 5 bases, with 7 bases between them. This CDR3 contains 13 residues. To note about this clone: Its cognate antigen is unknown.

This clonotype was sampled from a woman aged 25 to 39 in good health. The chain is built from TRBV5-3 and TRBJ2-2; possibly TRBD1 or TRBD2 for D (5 bases each). TRBV5-3 qualifies as an ORF whose function is uncertain. Material for sequencing was memory CD4+ T cells sorted from blood. Specified subset: CD45RA-negative fraction. The CDR3, as DNA: TGTGCCAGAAGCTTTGAGGGGACCGGGGAGCTGTTTTTT. This sequence encodes CARSFEGTGELFF.